These 15 T cell receptor beta chains originate from one sample sequenced in a study of T cell changes during pregnancy in multiple sclerosis. Here immunoSEQ multiplex PCR was the method, and the copy in TCRdb shows in-frame clones only, minus some. The sample records about 24,000 clones, roughly 90% being singletons. Sequenced material: CD8+ T cells from peripheral blood mononuclear cells, taken in the third trimester of pregnancy. The receptors shown here come from a female donor in good health, enrolled as a control in a pregnancy study.

The chain employs TRBV28 and TRBJ1-6, with D perhaps TRBD1 (5 bases). V dropped 2 bases and J dropped 8 bases, with 7 bases sitting between them. Germline loops: CDR1 MDHEN, CDR2 SYDVKM. This CDR3 comprises 13 residues. The CDR3 spells CASSLTGDSPLHF. CDR3 in DNA: TGTGCCAGCAGTTTAACGGGGGATTCACCCCTCCACTTT.

The chain carries TRBV6-6 and TRBJ1-1, with D perhaps matching TRBD1 (6 bases). Germline V gene sequence: CDR1 MNHNY, CDR2 SVGAGI (reference sequence). The V end lost 11 bases, the J end lost 4 bases, and 17 bases lay between the germline ends. The CDR3 has 13 residues. The CDR3 reads CAGGGGWVTEAFF. The CDR3 region has the DNA TGTGCCGGGGGCGGGGGTTGGGTCACTGAAGCTTTCTTT.

The chain links TRBV19 to TRBJ2-7; a weak D match, TRBD1 (5 bases). Germline values: CDR1 LNHDA, CDR2 SQIVND (reference sequence). Between the trimmed V and J ends, which lost 4 bases and 1 base, there was a span of 5 bases. The length of the CDR3 is 12 residues. CDR3 bases: TGTGCCAGTAGTAAGGGGTCCTACGAGCAGTACTTC. This translates into CASSKGSYEQYF. The complete variable domain, with remaining parts taken from reference TRBV19 and TRBJ2-7, reads DGGITQSPKYLFRKEGQNVTLSCEQNLNHDAMYWYRQDPGQGLRLIYYSQIVNDFQKGDIAEGYSVSREKKESFPLTVTSAQKNPTAFYLCASSKGSYEQYFGPGTRLTVT.

The chain joins TRBV27 to TRBJ2-1; 8 bases agree with TRBD2. CDR1 is MNHEY and CDR2 is SMNVEV in the germline V gene (reference sequence). Trimming removed 5 bases from V and 1 base from J; junction bases left unmatched: 4. The CDR3 consists of 15 residues. The DNA of the CDR3 is TGTGCCAGCAGTCGCGGGGGGCCTTCCTACAATGAGCAGTTCTTC. Translation gives CASSRGGPSYNEQFF.

The chain recombines TRBV7-2 with TRBJ1-1; D is uncertain. The CDR3 extends over 15 amino acids. V was shortened by 2 bases and J by 1 base, with 11 bases between the two germline ends. The germline V gene encodes CDR1 SGHTA and CDR2 FQGNSA. The CDR3 region has the DNA TGTGCCAGCAGCTTACTACCCGGGGAGAACACTGAAGCTTTCTTT. Protein sequence: CASSLLPGENTEAFF.

The chain couples TRBV19 to TRBJ2-1; D is ambiguous. Trimming stripped 6 bases from V and 3 bases from J, with 3 bases between. The CDR3 is made up of 11 amino acids. Germline-derived CDR1 and CDR2 are LNHDA and SQIVND (reference sequence). For the CDR3, the DNA is TGTGCCAGTAGCCGCTACAATGAGCAGTTCTTC. It translates to CASSRYNEQFF. Complete variable domain (other parts from reference TRBV19 and TRBJ2-1): DGGITQSPKYLFRKEGQNVTLSCEQNLNHDAMYWYRQDPGQGLRLIYYSQIVNDFQKGDIAEGYSVSREKKESFPLTVTSAQKNPTAFYLCASSRYNEQFFGPGTRLTVL.

The genes are TRBV5-4 and TRBJ2-5; no definite D call. This CDR3 comprises 12 residues. The germline CDR1 and CDR2 sequences are SGHNT and YYREEE (reference sequence). Deletions cut 0 bases from V and 5 bases from J, with 5 bases between. This CDR3 reads CASSLAEETQYF. The CDR3 region has the DNA TGTGCCAGCAGCTTGGCGGAGGAGACCCAGTACTTC.

The V and J genes are TRBV9 and TRBJ1-2; D ambiguous. The CDR3 contains 11 residues. With 3 bases removed from V and 6 bases from J, the gap between germline ends came to 6 bases. The germline V gene encodes CDR1 SGDLS and CDR2 YYNGEE. The CDR3 reads CASSEIDGYTF. CDR3 bases: TGTGCCAGCAGCGAAATCGATGGCTACACCTTC.

This chain joins TRBV4-2 and TRBJ2-2; TRBD2 matches 7 bases. Germline V gene lookup returns CDR1 LGHNA and CDR2 YNFKEQ. Trimming at V came to 0 bases and at J to 3 bases, leaving 7 bases not matched to a gene. This CDR3 is 17 amino acids long. CDR3 sequence: CASSQDLRGRDTGELFF. CDR3 bases: TGTGCCAGCAGCCAAGATCTTAGAGGGAGGGACACCGGGGAGCTGTTTTTT.

This chain links TRBV6-5 with TRBJ2-7; 7 positions agree with TRBD1. This CDR3 contains 14 residues. The germline CDR1 and CDR2 sequences are MNHEY and SVGAGI. V shed 5 bases, J shed 6 bases, and the junction held 10 bases outside the gene matches. The chain's CDR3 is CASSLGQEASEQYF. In nucleotides, the CDR3 is TGTGCCAGCAGTCTTGGACAGGAGGCGTCCGAGCAGTACTTC.

The chain joins TRBV18 to TRBJ2-1, with TRBD2 matching 7 bases. Germline-derived CDR1 and CDR2 are KGHSH and LQKENI. Germline trimming cut 4 bases from V and 8 bases from J; bases unmatched to any gene: 20. The CDR3 contains 18 residues. This CDR3 reads CASSLGLGSFTAVDEQFF. The CDR3 DNA is TGTGCCAGCTCACTCGGACTAGGGTCATTTACCGCGGTGGATGAGCAGTTCTTC.

The genes are TRBV19 and TRBJ1-1; no clear D gene. The germline V gene encodes CDR1 LNHDA and CDR2 SQIVND (reference sequence). Trimming removed 10 bases at V and 4 bases at J, with 13 bases between. This CDR3 spans 12 amino acids. The CDR3 DNA follows: TGTGCCACCCATGTCGGTCCCACTGAAGCTTTCTTT. This sequence encodes CATHVGPTEAFF. Filled out from reference TRBV19 and TRBJ1-1, the complete variable domain reads DGGITQSPKYLFRKEGQNVTLSCEQNLNHDAMYWYRQDPGQGLRLIYYSQIVNDFQKGDIAEGYSVSREKKESFPLTVTSAQKNPTAFYLCATHVGPTEAFFGQGTRLTVV.

The chain employs TRBV9 and TRBJ2-2; D not certain. Trimming cost V 3 bases and J 2 bases, with 14 bases left between them. This CDR3 contains 16 residues. CDR1 SGDLS and CDR2 YYNGEE come from the germline V gene. CDR3 amino acids: CASSGHPPDNTGELFF. The CDR3 DNA follows: TGTGCCAGCAGCGGACACCCCCCAGACAACACCGGGGAGCTGTTTTTT. The whole variable domain, filled in from reference TRBV9 and TRBJ2-2, reads DSGVTQTPKHLITATGQRVTLRCSPRSGDLSVYWYQQSLDQGLQFLIQYYNGEERAKGNILERFSAQQFPDLHSELNLSSLELGDSALYFCASSGHPPDNTGELFFGEGSRLTVL.

The gene calls are TRBV6-1 and TRBJ2-1, with D hard to call. V was clipped by 3 bases and J by 10 bases, with 7 bases between them. Germline V lookup: CDR1 MNHNS, CDR2 SASEGT. CDR3 length: 11 residues. The chain's CDR3 is CASSDVAEQFF. In nucleotides, the CDR3 is TGTGCCAGCAGTGACGTAGCAGAGCAGTTCTTC.

This chain joins TRBV28 and TRBJ2-7, with a tentative D call TRBD2 (5 bases). Germline V gives CDR1 MDHEN, CDR2 SYDVKM. The CDR3 length is 16 residues. The V gene lost 6 bases and the J gene lost 7 bases, with 25 bases spanning the gap. In DNA form, the CDR3 reads TGTGCCAGCAGGCCCTCTGAGAGGGTCAGGATAGGGGAGCAGTACTTC. Translation: CASRPSERVRIGEQYF.